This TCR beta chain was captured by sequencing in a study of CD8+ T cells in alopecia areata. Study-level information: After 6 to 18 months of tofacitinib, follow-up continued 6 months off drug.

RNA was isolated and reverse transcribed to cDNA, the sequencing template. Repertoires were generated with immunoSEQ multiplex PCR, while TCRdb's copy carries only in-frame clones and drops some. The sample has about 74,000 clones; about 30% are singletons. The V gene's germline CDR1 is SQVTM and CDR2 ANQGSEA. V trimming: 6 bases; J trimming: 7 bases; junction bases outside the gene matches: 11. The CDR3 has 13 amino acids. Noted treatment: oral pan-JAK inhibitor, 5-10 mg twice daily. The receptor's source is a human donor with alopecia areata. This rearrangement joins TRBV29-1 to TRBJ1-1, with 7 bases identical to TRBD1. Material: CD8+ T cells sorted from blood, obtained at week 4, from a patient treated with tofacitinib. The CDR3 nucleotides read TGCAGCGTGCTACCCGGGACAGCCTATGAAGCTTTCTTT. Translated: CSVLPGTAYEAFF.